This is a list of T cell receptor beta chains from one sample in a study of T cells expressing NK-cell markers. TCRdb processed the 5' RACE reads again and assigns one entry to each CDR3 protein, with no DNA. This specimen shows 250,000 to 300,000 distinct CDR3 sequences; the ten leading clones hold around 4.2%. Sequenced input: blood T cells: a sorted CD56 or NKG2C T cell subset, CD4+ or CD8+ T cells, or bulk PBMC T cells (not recorded which). The receptor source for this set is a woman aged 18 to 75 in good health. The CDR3 runs from the conserved cysteine through the conserved F or W.

cdr3_length j_call v_call cdr3_aa
13 TRBJ2-4 TRBV12-3/TRBV12-4 CASTGTSQGIQYF
17 TRBJ1-2 TRBV6-5 CASSYSTRLDNSYGYTF
14 TRBJ2-5 TRBV9 CASSVRGLGETQYF
16 TRBJ2-1 TRBV20-1 CSARASIAGVRDEQFF
13 TRBJ1-1 TRBV6-4 CASSVHRDTEAFF
15 TRBJ2-5 TRBV30 CAWSVGSGARETQYF
13 TRBJ2-5 TRBV7-3 CASSLNVQETQYF
14 TRBJ1-1 TRBV7-9 CASSAGTFNTEAFF
15 TRBJ2-1 TRBV9 CASSGPGLENNEQFF
15 TRBJ1-2 TRBV12-3/TRBV12-4 CASSSNVQGAGGYTF
16 TRBJ1-4 TRBV7-9 CASSFTTGTTNEKLFF
15 TRBJ2-6 TRBV20-1 CSARTGSSGANVLTF
13 TRBJ2-3 TRBV6-1 CASSDEGGDTQYF
12 TRBJ2-3 TRBV7-2 CASSAPSDTQYF
15 TRBJ2-1 TRBV6-2/TRBV6-3 CASSYSTGGNNEQFF
11 TRBJ1-1 TRBV18 CASSADVGAFF
17 TRBJ2-7 TRBV21-1 CASEPRNLTSGAYEQYF
15 TRBJ2-2 TRBV9 CASSLSGSNTGELFF
12 TRBJ2-3 TRBV18 CASSLPENTQYF
15 TRBJ2-3 TRBV6-1 CASTIGETSTDTQYF
13 TRBJ2-5 TRBV20-1 CSAAGRGGETQYF
13 TRBJ2-3 TRBV27 CASSLPGTDTQYF
14 TRBJ2-7 TRBV18 CASSPPQTSYEQYF
18 TRBJ2-1 TRBV6-2/TRBV6-3 CASRLGTSGPGFYNEQFF
14 TRBJ1-1 TRBV20-1 CSARTTLQGIGAFF
14 TRBJ2-2 TRBV6-2/TRBV6-3 CASSSQGWTGELFF
16 TRBJ1-3 TRBV15 CATSREGTGTGNTIYF
14 TRBJ2-7 TRBV5-5 CASSWGQSAYEQYF
16 TRBJ2-7 TRBV19 CASSMLTSGSRNEQYF
13 TRBJ2-5 TRBV14 CASSPNTVETQYF
14 TRBJ2-1 TRBV6-5 CASSYSMSYNEQFF
18 TRBJ2-1 TRBV6-4 CASSDSGLGSHIYNEQFF
15 TRBJ2-1 TRBV19 CASSIDTSGRVSEFF
15 TRBJ1-1 TRBV19 CASRTGTEKITEAFF
12 TRBJ1-2 TRBV6-2/TRBV6-3 CASSYSTIGYTF
13 TRBJ1-1 TRBV12-3/TRBV12-4 CATSGGADTEAFF
16 TRBJ1-2 TRBV12-3/TRBV12-4 CASSFSRQRANYGYTF
13 TRBJ1-2 TRBV18 CASSPGEDYGYTF
15 TRBJ2-3 TRBV12-3/TRBV12-4 CASSFSGVGADTQYF
17 TRBJ2-1 TRBV7-3 CASSPTLAGGAHNEQFF
15 TRBJ1-3 TRBV12-3/TRBV12-4 CASSAEGLAGNTIYF
13 TRBJ1-2 TRBV11-2 CASSSGQIYGYTF
13 TRBJ1-1 TRBV5-1 CASSLGVGSEAFF
15 TRBJ1-1 TRBV19 CASSINRLLNTEAFF
14 TRBJ2-7 TRBV11-2 CASSLGVVTYEQYF
14 TRBJ2-7 TRBV10-3 CAISESDQPGEQYF
11 TRBJ2-2 TRBV2 CASSGHWELFF